This T cell receptor beta chain is from a study of blood T cell repertoires in COVID-19. Study context: COVID-19 samples collected from the United States, Italy and Spain covered acute and convalescent phases. Sources were T cells, B-cell-depleted T cells, or PBMCs; the material itself was cDNA or gDNA.

Authors' methods: Estimated nucleated cell counts came from reference gene primer amplification. Sequencing used immunoSEQ multiplex PCR; TCRdb keeps in-frame clones, though not all of them. That table supplies the V and J calls and clone size; D and trimming were determined from the DNA. This sample has about 130,000 clones; more than 90% occur once, and the top ten carry 4% to 5%. During active infection, Seattle patients enrolled and were then monitored through disease. The sequence was obtained from a man in his sixties with COVID-19, enrolled during active disease. Sequencing used peripheral blood.

This CDR3 reads CASSLGLAGVYHEQYF. The DNA of the CDR3 is TGTGCCAGCAGTTTGGGACTAGCGGGAGTGTATCACGAGCAGTACTTC. The chain recombines TRBV27 with TRBJ2-7; 14 bases align to TRBD2. Germline-derived CDR1 and CDR2 are MNHEY and SMNVEV (reference sequence). CDR3 length: 16 amino acids. Trimming at V came to 3 bases and at J to 5 bases, leaving 6 bases not matched to a gene.